This is a list of T cell receptor beta chains from one sample in a study of graft-versus-host responses after intestinal transplantation. Some clones are missing from TCRdb's copy, which holds only in-frame ones; the method was immunoSEQ multiplex PCR. The table includes approximately 18,000 clones, around 93% detected once. The input for sequencing was PBMCs, taken 23 days after intestinal transplant. Source of these receptors: a human patient who received an intestinal transplant, so some T cells may come from the graft donor. CDR3s include the opening cysteine and the closing phenylalanine or tryptophan. Fields, in order: J gene, V gene, CDR3 length, D gene, clone size, CDR3 DNA, CDR3 protein. A D gene is named only where the DNA matches it firmly. For some rows the clone size is stated as once, few or many, or as a class when expanded; others skip it.

TRBJ2-3	TRBV9	15	-	-	TGTGCCAGCAGCGCCGGGGGAGGCCTCACAGATACGCAGTATTTT	CASSAGGGLTDTQYF
TRBJ2-1	TRBV27	14	-	-	TGTGCCAGCAGTTTATCCCCCTCAGCGGTAGAGCAGTTCTTC	CASSLSPSAVEQFF
TRBJ1-5	TRBV28	16	-	-	TGTGCCAGCAGTTCATTCAGGGGTTGGGGCAATCAGCCCCAGCATTTT	CASSSFRGWGNQPQHF
TRBJ1-1	TRBV29-1	11	-	-	TGCAGCGTTGTGCAGGGGACTGAAGCTTTCTTT	CSVVQGTEAFF
TRBJ2-1	TRBV7-8	15	-	-	TGTGCCAGCAGCTTAGCCCTCGACCCTTTAAGGGAGCAGTTCTTC	CASSLALDPLREQFF
TRBJ2-7	TRBV2	19	TRBD1	-	TGTGCCAGCAGGGAATCCGGGACAGGGGTGCGGAAAAGCTCCTACGAGCAGTACTTC	CASRESGTGVRKSSYEQYF
TRBJ2-1	TRBV19	16	TRBD2	-	TGTGCCAGTAGTATAAGGACTAGCGGGAGGTTGAATGAGCAGTTCTTC	CASSIRTSGRLNEQFF
TRBJ1-1	TRBV7-9	17	-	-	TGTGCCAGCAGCTTAGTTATCGGGGGCCGGGAGAACACTGAAGCTTTCTTT	CASSLVIGGRENTEAFF
TRBJ2-1	TRBV11-2	12	-	-	TGTGCCAGCTGGGGGCTGGGGAATGAGCAGTTCTTC	CASWGLGNEQFF
TRBJ2-7	TRBV27	15	-	-	TGTGCCAGCAGTTTAAACCGAGCCCTCTACTACGAGCAGTACTTC	CASSLNRALYYEQYF
TRBJ2-1	TRBV7-9	12	-	-	TGTGCCAGCAGCTTTAGCTTCAATGAGCAGTTCTTC	CASSFSFNEQFF
TRBJ2-7	TRBV20-1	10	-	-	TGCAGTGCTAGAGAAGGAGAGCAGTACTTC	CSAREGEQYF
TRBJ2-7	TRBV6-5	14	TRBD2	-	TGTGCCAGCAGACAAGGGCCAGCGGGAGCTAGATTAGACTTC	CASRQGPAGARLDF
TRBJ2-5	TRBV7-9	15	-	-	TGTGCCAGCAGCTTAATGCCGACCAATCAAGAGACCCAGTACTTC	CASSLMPTNQETQYF
TRBJ1-2	TRBV9	14	TRBD1	-	TGTGCCAGCAGCCCCCCCGGACAGGTCTATGGCTACACCTTC	CASSPPGQVYGYTF
TRBJ1-2	TRBV5-6	14	-	-	TGTGCCAGCAGCTTGGGGCGACAGCCCTATGGCTACACCTTC	CASSLGRQPYGYTF
TRBJ2-2	TRBV5-4	17	-	-	TGTGCCAGCAGCTTCGGATACGAGCTAACGAACACCGGGGAGCTGTTTTTT	CASSFGYELTNTGELFF
TRBJ2-1	TRBV19	15	-	-	TGTGCCAGTAGTATATATTCAGGGGAGAGGGGTGAGCAGTTCTTC	CASSIYSGERGEQFF
TRBJ2-5	TRBV5-8	12	-	once	TGTGCCAGCAGCACCAGTGAAGAGACCCAGTACTTC	CASSTSEETQYF
TRBJ1-1	TRBV6-5	12	-	-	TGTGCCGCGATCGGGTTGAACACTGAAGCTTTCTTT	CAAIGLNTEAFF
TRBJ1-5	TRBV19	13	TRBD1	-	TGTGCCAGTAACCCAGGGGGCGGGCAGCCCCAGCATTTT	CASNPGGGQPQHF
TRBJ2-7	TRBV5-6	14	-	-	TGTGCCAGCAGCTTGGGACAGGCCACCTACGAGCAGTACTTC	CASSLGQATYEQYF
TRBJ2-1	TRBV4-1	14	-	-	TGCGCCAGCAGCCAAGATAGGCCAGTCGATGAGCAGTTCTTC	CASSQDRPVDEQFF
TRBJ2-2	TRBV29-1	13	-	-	TGCAGCGTACGACAGCTGAACACCGGGGAGCTGTTTTTT	CSVRQLNTGELFF
TRBJ2-5	TRBV4-1	13	-	-	TGCGCCAGCAGCAGTCAACGCGTTGAGACCCAGTACTTC	CASSSQRVETQYF
TRBJ2-1	TRBV27	14	-	-	TGTGCCAGCAGTTTGGAGACTAGTTCTGATGAGCAGTTCTTC	CASSLETSSDEQFF
TRBJ2-3	TRBV25-1	12	-	-	TGTGCCAGCAGTGAAGGAGCAGATACGCAGTATTTT	CASSEGADTQYF
TRBJ1-1	TRBV6-6	15	TRBD1	-	TGTGCCAGCAGTCCGTCGTATACAGGGGACACTGAAGCTTTCTTT	CASSPSYTGDTEAFF
TRBJ2-5	TRBV29-1	13	-	-	TGCAGCGCCGAAAATAATCTCATAGAGACCCAGTACTTC	CSAENNLIETQYF
TRBJ2-1	TRBV29-1	15	-	-	TGCAGCGTTGTAGGGGAGACTAACGCGTTGAATGAGCAGTTCTTC	CSVVGETNALNEQFF
TRBJ1-5	TRBV4-2	17	TRBD1	-	TGTGCCAGCAGCCAAGAGGGACAGGGATATAGCAATCAGCCCCAGCATTTT	CASSQEGQGYSNQPQHF
TRBJ1-2	TRBV9	13	-	-	TGTGCCAGCAGCGTAGCGGGTACGGGGGGCTACACCTTC	CASSVAGTGGYTF
TRBJ2-3	TRBV5-1	15	TRBD2	-	TGCGCCAGCAGCAAACTTAGCGGGAGAAGGGATACGCAGTATTTT	CASSKLSGRRDTQYF
TRBJ1-2	TRBV12-5	17	-	-	TGTGCTAGTGGTATGGCTCATCTGCAGGGAAAGACCTATGGCTACACCTTC	CASGMAHLQGKTYGYTF
TRBJ1-2	TRBV5-1	14	TRBD1	-	TGCGCCAGCAGCGACAGGGGTCCATTAGATGGCTACACCTTC	CASSDRGPLDGYTF
TRBJ2-3	TRBV27	14	-	-	TGTGCCAGCAGCCGAGGACAGTTTCCAGATACGCAGTATTTT	CASSRGQFPDTQYF
TRBJ2-5	TRBV10-3	16	-	-	TGTGCCATCAGTGACCCCGGGGGCAATTTGGGAGAGACCCAGTACTTC	CAISDPGGNLGETQYF
TRBJ2-1	TRBV27	15	-	-	TGTGCCAGCAGTTTAGACACCCGAGGCTACAATGAGCAGTTCTTC	CASSLDTRGYNEQFF
TRBJ1-1	TRBV15	12	-	-	TGTGCCACCAGTCCGACAAACACTGAAGCTTTCTTT	CATSPTNTEAFF
TRBJ2-3	TRBV12-2	16	-	-	TGTGCAAGTCGCTGGACTAGCGGGAGGAATACAGATACGCAGTATTTT	CASRWTSGRNTDTQYF
TRBJ2-1	TRBV7-9	15	TRBD2	-	TGTGCCAGCAGCACCCGGACTAGGACCTACAATGAGCAGTTCTTC	CASSTRTRTYNEQFF
TRBJ1-4	TRBV30	15	-	-	TGTGCCTGGAGTCCCGACGGGGCAACTAATGAAAAACTGTTTTTT	CAWSPDGATNEKLFF
TRBJ2-1	TRBV27	15	TRBD2	-	TGTGCCAGCAGTTTGTCCTGGAGCGGGACGAATGAGCAGTTCTTC	CASSLSWSGTNEQFF
TRBJ1-1	TRBV4-1	16	-	once	TGCGCCAGCAGCCAATCTTTTCCCGGGACAACTCTTGAAGCTTTCTTT	CASSQSFPGTTLEAFF
TRBJ2-1	TRBV30	13	TRBD1	-	TGTGCCTGGAGTTGGACAGGTAACAATGAGCAGTTCTTC	CAWSWTGNNEQFF
TRBJ2-4	TRBV5-6	15	-	-	TGTGCCAGCAGCTTGGATTTAGGTGGGGATCACATTCAGTACTTC	CASSLDLGGDHIQYF
TRBJ1-1	TRBV7-9	16	-	-	TGTGCCAGCAGCTTAAACCGGGGGCCCTCGAACACTGAAGCTTTCTTT	CASSLNRGPSNTEAFF